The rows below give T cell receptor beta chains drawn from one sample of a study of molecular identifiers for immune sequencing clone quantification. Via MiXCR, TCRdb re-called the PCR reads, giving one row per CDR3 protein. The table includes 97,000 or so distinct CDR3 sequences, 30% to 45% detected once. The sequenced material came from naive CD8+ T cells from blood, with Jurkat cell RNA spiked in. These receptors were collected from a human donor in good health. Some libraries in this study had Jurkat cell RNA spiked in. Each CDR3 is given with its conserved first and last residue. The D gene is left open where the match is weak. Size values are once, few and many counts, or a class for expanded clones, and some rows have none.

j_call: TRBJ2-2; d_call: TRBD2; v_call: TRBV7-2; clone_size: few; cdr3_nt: TGTGCCAGCAGCCCGGGGGGGCCCGGGGAGCTGTTTTTT; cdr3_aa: CASSPGGPGELFF
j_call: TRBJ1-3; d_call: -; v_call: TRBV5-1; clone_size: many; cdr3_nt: TGCGCCAGCAGCTTGGGGACGGACCCTGGAAACACCATATATTTT; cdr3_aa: CASSLGTDPGNTIYF
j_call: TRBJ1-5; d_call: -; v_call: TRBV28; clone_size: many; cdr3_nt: TGTGCCAGCAGTTTCTCCAGGGATGGCAATCAGCCCCAGCATTTT; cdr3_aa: CASSFSRDGNQPQHF
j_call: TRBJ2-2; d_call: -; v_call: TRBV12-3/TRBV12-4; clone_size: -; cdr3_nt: TGTGCCAGCGGGCCGCCCCTCACCGGGGAGCTGTTTTTT; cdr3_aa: CASGPPLTGELFF
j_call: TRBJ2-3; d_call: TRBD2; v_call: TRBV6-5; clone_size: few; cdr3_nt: TGTGCCAGCAGCCCCACTAGCGGGACCTCTAGCACAGATACGCAGTATTTT; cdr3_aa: CASSPTSGTSSTDTQYF
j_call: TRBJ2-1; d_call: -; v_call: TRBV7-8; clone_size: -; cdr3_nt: TGTGTCAGCAGCTTATTTGTGGGACCCATCTACAATGAGCAGTTCTTC; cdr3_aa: CVSSLFVGPIYNEQFF
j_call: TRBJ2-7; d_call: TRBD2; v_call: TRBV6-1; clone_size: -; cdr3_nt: TGTGCCAGCGAGCGACGGGAGGTCCACGAGCAGTACTTC; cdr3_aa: CASERREVHEQYF
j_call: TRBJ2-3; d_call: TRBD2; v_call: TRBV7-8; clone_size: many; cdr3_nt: TGTGCCAGCAGCTCCCTAGCGGGAGCGGCAGATACGCAGTATTTT; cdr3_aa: CASSSLAGAADTQYF
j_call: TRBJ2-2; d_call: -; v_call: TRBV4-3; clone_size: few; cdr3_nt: TGCGCCAGCAGCCCCGTCGCCGGGGAGCTGTTTTTT; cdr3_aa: CASSPVAGELFF
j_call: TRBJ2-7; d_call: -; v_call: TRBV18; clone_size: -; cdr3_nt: TGTGCCAGCTCACAAGGGACACCGCGTTACGAGCAGTACTTC; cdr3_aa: CASSQGTPRYEQYF
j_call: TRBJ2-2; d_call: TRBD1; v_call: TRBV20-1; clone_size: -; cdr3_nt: TGCAGTGCAATCGACAGGGACCACTACACCGGGGAGTTGTTTTTT; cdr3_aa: CSAIDRDHYTGELFF
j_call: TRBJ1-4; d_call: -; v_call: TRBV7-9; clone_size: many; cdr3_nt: TGTGCCAGCAGCTTAGGCCGCAGTGAAAAACTGTTTTTT; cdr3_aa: CASSLGRSEKLFF
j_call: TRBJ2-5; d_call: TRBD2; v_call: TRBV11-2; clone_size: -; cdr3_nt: TGTGCCAGCAGGCGGGGACTAGCGGAAGAGACCCAGTACTTC; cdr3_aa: CASRRGLAEETQYF
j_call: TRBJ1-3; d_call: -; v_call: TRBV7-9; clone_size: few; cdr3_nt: TGTGCCAGCAGCTTGGCCCCCTCTGGAAACACCATATATTTT; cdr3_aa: CASSLAPSGNTIYF
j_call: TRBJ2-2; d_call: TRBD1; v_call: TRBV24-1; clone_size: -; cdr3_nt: TGTGCCACCAGTGATTTCCACAGGGGGCAGGGCACCGGGGAGCCGTTTTTT; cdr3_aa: CATSDFHRGQGTGEPFF
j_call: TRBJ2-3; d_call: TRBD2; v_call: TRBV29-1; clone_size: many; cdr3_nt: TGCAGCTCGGGGGGAGATAGCACAGATACGCAGTATTTT; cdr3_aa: CSSGGDSTDTQYF
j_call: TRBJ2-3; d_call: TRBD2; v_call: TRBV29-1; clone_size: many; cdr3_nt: TGCAGCGTTGAAGGCTTAGCGGGAGGAAGCACAGATACGCAGTATTTT; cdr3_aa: CSVEGLAGGSTDTQYF
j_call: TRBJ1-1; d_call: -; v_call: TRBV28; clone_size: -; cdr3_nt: TGTGCCAGCAGTTTAATCGGCCTCCTCACTGAAGCTTTCTTT; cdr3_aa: CASSLIGLLTEAFF
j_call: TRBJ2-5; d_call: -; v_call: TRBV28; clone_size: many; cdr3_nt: TGTGCCAGCAGTACCGGTACTATAAAAGACTCGTCCCAAGAGACCCAGTACTTC; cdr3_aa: CASSTGTIKDSSQETQYF
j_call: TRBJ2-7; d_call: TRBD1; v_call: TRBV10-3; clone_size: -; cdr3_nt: TGTGCCATCAGTGTTCCGGACAGGGGATACTACGAGCAGTCCTTC; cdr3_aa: CAISVPDRGYYEQSF
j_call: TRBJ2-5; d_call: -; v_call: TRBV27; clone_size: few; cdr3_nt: TGTGCCAGCAGTTTATATTACCGGGAACCCATAGAAGAGACCCAGTACTTC; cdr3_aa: CASSLYYREPIEETQYF
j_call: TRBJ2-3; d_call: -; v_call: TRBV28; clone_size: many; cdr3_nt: TGTGCCACCTCCGCTGGCACAGATACGCAGTATTTT; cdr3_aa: CATSAGTDTQYF
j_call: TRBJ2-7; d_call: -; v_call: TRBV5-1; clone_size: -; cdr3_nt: TGCGCCAGCAGCCACGACCTCGCCTACGAGCAGTACTTC; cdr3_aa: CASSHDLAYEQYF
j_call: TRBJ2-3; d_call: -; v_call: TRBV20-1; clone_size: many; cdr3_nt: TGCAGTGCTAGACCCCTACAGTTACGCACAGATACGCAGTATTTT; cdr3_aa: CSARPLQLRTDTQYF
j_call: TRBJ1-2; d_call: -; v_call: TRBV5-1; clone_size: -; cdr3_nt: TGCGCCAGCAGCTCGGAGACTCCAAATGGCTGCACCTTC; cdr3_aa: CASSSETPNGCTF
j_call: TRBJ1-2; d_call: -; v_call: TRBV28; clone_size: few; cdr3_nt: TGTGCCAGCAGTTTCCCTTCGAGCTATGGCTACACCTTC; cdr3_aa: CASSFPSSYGYTF
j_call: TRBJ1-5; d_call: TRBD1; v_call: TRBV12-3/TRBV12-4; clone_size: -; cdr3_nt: TGTGCCAGCAGCGGACAGGGGTATAGCGATCAGCCCCAGCATTTT; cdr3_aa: CASSGQGYSDQPQHF
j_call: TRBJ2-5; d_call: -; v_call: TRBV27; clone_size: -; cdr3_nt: TGTGCCAGCAGTCCAGAGTATCGTGACAGCAAAGAGACCCAGTACTTC; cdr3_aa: CASSPEYRDSKETQYF
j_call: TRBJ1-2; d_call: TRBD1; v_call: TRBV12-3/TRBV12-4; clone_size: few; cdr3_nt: TGTGCCAGCAGTTTCCCTAAACACCGGGACAGAGCGTATCATGGCTACACCTTC; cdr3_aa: CASSFPKHRDRAYHGYTF
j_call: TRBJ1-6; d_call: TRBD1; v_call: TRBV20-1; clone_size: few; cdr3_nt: TGCAGTGCAGGACAGGGACAGGGTACTTCACCCCTCCACTTT; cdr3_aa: CSAGQGQGTSPLHF
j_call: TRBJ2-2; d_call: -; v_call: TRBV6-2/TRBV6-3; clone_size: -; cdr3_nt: TGTGCCAGCATGGGCAGGGCCACCGGGGAGCTGTTTTTT; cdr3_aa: CASMGRATGELFF
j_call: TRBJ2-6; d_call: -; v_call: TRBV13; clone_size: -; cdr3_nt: TGTGCCAGCAGCTTACCAGGATCTGGGGCCAACGTCCTGACTTTC; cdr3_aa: CASSLPGSGANVLTF
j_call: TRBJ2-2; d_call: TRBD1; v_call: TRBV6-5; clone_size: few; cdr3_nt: TGTGCCAGCAGTTCCGGGACAGGGAACACCGGGGAGCTGTTTTTT; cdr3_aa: CASSSGTGNTGELFF
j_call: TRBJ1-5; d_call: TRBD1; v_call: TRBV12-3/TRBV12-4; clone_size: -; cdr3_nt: TGTGCCAGCAGTCTTACAGGGGCCCGCAATCAGCCCCAGCATTTT; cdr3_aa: CASSLTGARNQPQHF
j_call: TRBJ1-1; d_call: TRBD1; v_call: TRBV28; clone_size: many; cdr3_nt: TGTGCCAGTAGGGGAATGGACAGGGGGAGCACTGAAGCTTTCTTT; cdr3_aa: CASRGMDRGSTEAFF
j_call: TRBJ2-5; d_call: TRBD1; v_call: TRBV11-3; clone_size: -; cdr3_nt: TGTGCCAGCAGCCAAAGACAGGGGCAAGAGACCCAGTACTTC; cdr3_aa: CASSQRQGQETQYF
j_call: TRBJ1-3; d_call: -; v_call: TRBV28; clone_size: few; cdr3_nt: TGTGCCAGCAATCGCAGGTTGGAAGGAAACACCATATATTTT; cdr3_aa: CASNRRLEGNTIYF
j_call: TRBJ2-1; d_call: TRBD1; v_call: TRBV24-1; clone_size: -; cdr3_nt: TGTGCCACCAGTGATTTGAGTGGGACAGGGGGAAACAATGAGCAGTTCTTC; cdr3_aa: CATSDLSGTGGNNEQFF
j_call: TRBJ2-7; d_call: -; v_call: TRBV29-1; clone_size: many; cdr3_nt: TGCAGCGTAGGTGGCAGGGAAGCGGGCGAGCAGTACTTC; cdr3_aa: CSVGGREAGEQYF
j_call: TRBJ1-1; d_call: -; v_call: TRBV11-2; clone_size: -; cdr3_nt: TGTGCCAGCAGCTTAGGGTTTGGCACTGAAGCTTTCTTT; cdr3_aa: CASSLGFGTEAFF